This T cell receptor (beta chain) derives from a study of T cells after yellow fever vaccination. Template switching by 5'RACE produced TCR cDNA, adding a universal primer site and UMIs. One entry per CDR3 protein results from TCRdb running MiXCR on the 5' RACE reads. This sample has 300,000 to 400,000 distinct CDR3 sequences, with under 7.5% found just once. Whole-study results and caveats: Subsequent booster samples again held most clones from primary vaccination (nearly 98% CD4, 85% to 90% CD8).

At least ten counts were recorded for this clonotype. As yet, its antigen is unknown. Trimming cost V 1 base and J 6 bases; bases outside gene matches: 4. Germline V gene sequence: CDR1 SGHAT, CDR2 FQNNGV. CDR3 length: 15 amino acids. The TCR was taken from a man younger than 45 who received the YFV17D yellow fever vaccine. The rearrangement links TRBV11-2 to TRBJ2-7; 12 nucleotides align to TRBD2. The source was PBMCs, collected 5 days after the yellow fever booster vaccination. CDR3 DNA: TGTGCCAGCAGCTTAGTTCTAGCGGGAGGGTTCGAGCAGTACTTC. This gives the protein CASSLVLAGGFEQYF.